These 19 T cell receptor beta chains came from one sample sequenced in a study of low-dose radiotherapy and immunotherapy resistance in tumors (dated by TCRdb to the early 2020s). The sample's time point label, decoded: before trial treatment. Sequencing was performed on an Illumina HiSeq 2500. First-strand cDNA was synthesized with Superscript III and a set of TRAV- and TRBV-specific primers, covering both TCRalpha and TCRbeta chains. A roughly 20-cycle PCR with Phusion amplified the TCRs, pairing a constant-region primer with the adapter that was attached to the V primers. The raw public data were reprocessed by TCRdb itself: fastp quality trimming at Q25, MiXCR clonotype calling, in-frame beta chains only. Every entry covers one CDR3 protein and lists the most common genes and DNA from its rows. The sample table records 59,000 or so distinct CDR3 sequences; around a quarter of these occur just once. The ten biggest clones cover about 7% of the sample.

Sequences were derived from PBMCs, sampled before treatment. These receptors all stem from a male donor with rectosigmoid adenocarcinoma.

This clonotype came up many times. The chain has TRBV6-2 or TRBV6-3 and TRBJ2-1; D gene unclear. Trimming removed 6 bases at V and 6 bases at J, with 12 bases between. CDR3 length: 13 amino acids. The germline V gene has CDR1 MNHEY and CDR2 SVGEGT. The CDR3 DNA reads TGTGCCAGCAGGCAACAGAGTACCAATGAGCAGTTCTTC. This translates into CASRQQSTNEQFF.

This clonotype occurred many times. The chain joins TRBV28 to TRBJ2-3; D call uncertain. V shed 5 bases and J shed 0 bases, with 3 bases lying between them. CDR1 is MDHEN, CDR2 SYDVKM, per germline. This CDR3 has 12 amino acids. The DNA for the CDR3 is TGTGCCAGCAGTGCAAGCACAGATACGCAGTATTTT. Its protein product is CASSASTDTQYF.

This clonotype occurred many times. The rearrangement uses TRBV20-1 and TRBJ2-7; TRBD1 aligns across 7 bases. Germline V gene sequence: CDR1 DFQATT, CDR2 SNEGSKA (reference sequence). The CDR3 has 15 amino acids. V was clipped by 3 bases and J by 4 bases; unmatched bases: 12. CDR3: CSARDIRTGPYEQYF. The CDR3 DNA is TGCAGTGCTAGGGATATACGGACAGGCCCTTACGAGCAGTACTTC.

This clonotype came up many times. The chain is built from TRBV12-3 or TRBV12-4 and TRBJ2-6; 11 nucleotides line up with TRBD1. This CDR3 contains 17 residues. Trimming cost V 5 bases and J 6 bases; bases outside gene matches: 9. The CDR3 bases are TGTGCCAGCAGTGATCCCGGGACAGGGGGTTTGGCCAACGTCCTGACTTTC. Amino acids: CASSDPGTGGLANVLTF.

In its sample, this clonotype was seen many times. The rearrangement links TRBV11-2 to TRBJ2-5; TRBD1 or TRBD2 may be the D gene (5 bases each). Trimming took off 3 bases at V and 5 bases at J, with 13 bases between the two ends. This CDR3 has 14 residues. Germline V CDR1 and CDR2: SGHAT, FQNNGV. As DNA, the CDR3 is TGTGCCAGCAGCTTTTCTGACGAGGGGGAGACCCAGTACTTC. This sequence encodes CASSFSDEGETQYF.

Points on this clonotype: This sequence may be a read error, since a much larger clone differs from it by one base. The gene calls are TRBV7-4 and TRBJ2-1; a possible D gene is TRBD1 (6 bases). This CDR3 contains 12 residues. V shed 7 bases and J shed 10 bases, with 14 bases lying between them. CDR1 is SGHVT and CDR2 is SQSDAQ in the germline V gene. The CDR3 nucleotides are TGTGCCAGCAACGCCTGGGGGACAGAGCAGTTCTTC. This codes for CASNAWGTEQFF.

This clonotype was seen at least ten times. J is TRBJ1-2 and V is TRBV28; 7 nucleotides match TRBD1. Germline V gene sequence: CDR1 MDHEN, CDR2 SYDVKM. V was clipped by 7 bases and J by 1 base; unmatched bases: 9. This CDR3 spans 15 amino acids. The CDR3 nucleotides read TGTGCCAGCATCCTATCTCCAGGGGGTAACTATGGCTACACCTTC. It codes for CASILSPGGNYGYTF.

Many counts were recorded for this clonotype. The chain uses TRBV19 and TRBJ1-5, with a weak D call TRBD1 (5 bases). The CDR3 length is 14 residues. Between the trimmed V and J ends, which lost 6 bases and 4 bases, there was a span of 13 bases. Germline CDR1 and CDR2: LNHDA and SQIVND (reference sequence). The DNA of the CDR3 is TGTGCCAGTAGCCTAAAGGGACCTAATCAGCCCCAGCATTTT. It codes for CASSLKGPNQPQHF.

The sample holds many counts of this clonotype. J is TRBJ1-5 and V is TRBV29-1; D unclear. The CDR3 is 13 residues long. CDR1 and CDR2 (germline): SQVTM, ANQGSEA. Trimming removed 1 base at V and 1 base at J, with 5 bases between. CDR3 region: CSVEVGSNQPQHF. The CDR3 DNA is TGCAGCGTTGAAGTGGGGAGCAATCAGCCCCAGCATTTT.

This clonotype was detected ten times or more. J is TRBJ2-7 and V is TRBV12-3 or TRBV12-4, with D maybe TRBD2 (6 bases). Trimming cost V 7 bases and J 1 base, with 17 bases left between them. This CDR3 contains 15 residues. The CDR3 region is CASTLGEAESYEQYF. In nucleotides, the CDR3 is TGTGCCAGCACCCTCGGGGAGGCAGAATCCTACGAGCAGTACTTC.

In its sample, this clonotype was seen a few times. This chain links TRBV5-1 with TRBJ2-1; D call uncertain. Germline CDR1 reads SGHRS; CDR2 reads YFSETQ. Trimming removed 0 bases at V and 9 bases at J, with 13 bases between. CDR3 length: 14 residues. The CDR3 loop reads CASSLEGLGREQFF. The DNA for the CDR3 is TGCGCCAGCAGCTTGGAAGGTCTGGGCCGTGAGCAGTTCTTC.

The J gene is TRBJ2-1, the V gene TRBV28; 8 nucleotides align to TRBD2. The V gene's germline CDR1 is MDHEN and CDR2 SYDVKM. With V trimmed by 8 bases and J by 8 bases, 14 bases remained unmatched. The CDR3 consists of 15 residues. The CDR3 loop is CASAGGGKDGDEQFF. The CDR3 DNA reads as TGTGCCAGCGCGGGGGGAGGGAAGGATGGGGATGAGCAGTTCTTC. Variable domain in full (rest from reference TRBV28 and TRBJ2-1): DVKVTQSSRYLVKRTGEKVFLECVQDMDHENMFWYRQDPGLGLRLIYFSYDVKMKEKGDIPEGYSVSREKKERFSLILESASTNQTSMYLCASAGGGKDGDEQFFGPGTRLTVL.

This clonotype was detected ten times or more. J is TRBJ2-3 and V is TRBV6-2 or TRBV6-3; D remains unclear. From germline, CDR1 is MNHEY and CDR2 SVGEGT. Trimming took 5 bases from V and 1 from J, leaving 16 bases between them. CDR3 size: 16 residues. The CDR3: CASSASRYFRTDTQYF. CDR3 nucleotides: TGTGCCAGCAGTGCGAGCCGGTACTTTCGCACAGATACGCAGTATTTT.

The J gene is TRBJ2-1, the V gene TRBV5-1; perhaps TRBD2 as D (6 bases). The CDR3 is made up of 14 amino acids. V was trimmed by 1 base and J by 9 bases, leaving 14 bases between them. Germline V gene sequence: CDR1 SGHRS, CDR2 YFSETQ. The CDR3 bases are TGCGCCAGCAGCTTGCCTCGGGGAGCGGGTGAGCAGTTCTTC. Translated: CASSLPRGAGEQFF.

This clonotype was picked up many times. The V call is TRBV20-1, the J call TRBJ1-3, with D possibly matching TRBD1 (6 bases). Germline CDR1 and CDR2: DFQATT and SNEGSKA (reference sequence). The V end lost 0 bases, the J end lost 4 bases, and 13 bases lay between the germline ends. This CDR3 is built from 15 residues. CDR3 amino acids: CSARDWGATGNTIYF. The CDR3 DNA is TGCAGTGCTAGAGATTGGGGGGCGACGGGAAACACCATATATTTT.

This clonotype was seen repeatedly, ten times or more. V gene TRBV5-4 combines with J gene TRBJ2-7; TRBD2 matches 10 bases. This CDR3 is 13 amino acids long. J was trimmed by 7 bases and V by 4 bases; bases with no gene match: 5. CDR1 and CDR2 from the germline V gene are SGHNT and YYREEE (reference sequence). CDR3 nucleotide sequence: TGTGCCAGCAGCACCACTAGCGGGAAAGAGCAGTACTTC. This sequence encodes CASSTTSGKEQYF.

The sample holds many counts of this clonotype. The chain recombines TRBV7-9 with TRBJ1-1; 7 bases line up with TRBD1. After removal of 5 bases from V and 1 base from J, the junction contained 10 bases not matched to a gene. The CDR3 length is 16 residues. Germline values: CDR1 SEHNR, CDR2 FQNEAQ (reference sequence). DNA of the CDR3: TGTGCCAGCAGCCTCGGGACAGCGAAAGGGAACACTGAAGCTTTCTTT. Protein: CASSLGTAKGNTEAFF.

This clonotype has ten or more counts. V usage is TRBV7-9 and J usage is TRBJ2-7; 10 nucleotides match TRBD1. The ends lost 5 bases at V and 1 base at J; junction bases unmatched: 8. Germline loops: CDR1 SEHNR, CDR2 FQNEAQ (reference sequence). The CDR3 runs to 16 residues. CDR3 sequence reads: CASSRNPGQGSYEQYF. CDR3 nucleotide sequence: TGTGCCAGCAGCCGAAATCCGGGACAGGGGTCCTACGAGCAGTACTTC.

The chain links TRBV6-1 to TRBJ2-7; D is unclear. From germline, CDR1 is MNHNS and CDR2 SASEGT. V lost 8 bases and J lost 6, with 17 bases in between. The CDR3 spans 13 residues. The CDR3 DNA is TGTGCCAGCCTAACCGGGCCGATTGGCGAGCAGTACTTC. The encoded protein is CASLTGPIGEQYF.